This note documents a single TCR beta chain sequence. This specimen comes from a study of technical replicates of blood from several donors. Trimming took 1 base from V and 3 from J, leaving 12 bases between them. Germline CDR1 and CDR2: MNHNS and SASEGT. This CDR3 spans 15 amino acids. Generated by immunoSEQ multiplex PCR, the TCRdb table keeps only in-frame clones and is missing some. This sample has fewer than 80,000 clones; 80% to 90% occur once, and the top ten carry under 5.5%. This TCR derives from a human donor in good health. Some clones in this sample may be carry-over from other donors' samples. The sample taken for sequencing was PBMCs. J is TRBJ1-2 and V is TRBV6-1; D is perhaps TRBD1 (6 bases). This chain's CDR3 is CASSEGGGGDYGYTF. CDR3 in DNA: TGTGCCAGCAGTGAAGGAGGAGGGGGGGACTATGGCTACACCTTC.